One sample yielded the 8 T cell receptor beta chains listed below, sequenced in a study of T cells in Graves' hyperthyroidism and ophthalmopathy. There were TCR beta CDR3 regions amplified from RNA transcripts. In the first-round RT-PCR of the TCR CDR3, the HTBI primer set was used. From the multiplex PCR reads, TCRdb called clonotypes with MiXCR, one entry per CDR3 protein. The data show fewer than 500,000 distinct CDR3 sequences, roughly 15% seen once. Sequences were obtained from blood. Receptors originate from a young man with Graves' ophthalmopathy.

This clonotype showed up many times. This sequence joins TRBV9 and TRBJ2-1; D is unclear. The CDR3 extends over 17 amino acids. V shed 0 bases and J shed 0 bases, with 13 bases lying between them. Germline V gene data show CDR1 as SGDLS and CDR2 as YYNGEE. The CDR3 DNA is TGTGCCAGCAGCGTAGAGTCTGGCGAGAGCTCCTACAATGAGCAGTTCTTC. Translated, it gives CASSVESGESSYNEQFF.

Note on this clonotype: This likely comes from a read error, as the CDR3 has no conserved phenylalanine or tryptophan at its end. The CDR3 reads CASSLIAADLYGYTL. CDR3 coding DNA: TGTGCCAGCAGCTTAATAGCAGCAGACCTCTATGGCTACACCCTC. The genes are TRBV7-9 and TRBJ1-2; D gene ambiguous. CDR3 length equals 15 residues. Trimming left V 2 bases short and J 4 bases short, with 14 bases between. CDR1 is SEHNR, CDR2 FQNEAQ, per germline (reference sequence).

The rearrangement links TRBV10-1 to TRBJ2-1; D remains unclear. The CDR3 length is 13 residues. Germline assignment: CDR1 WNHNN and CDR2 SYGVQD (reference sequence). V was clipped by 6 bases and J by 8 bases, with 14 bases between them. The CDR3 DNA is TGCGCCAGCAGCTGGCGGAGAAGGGATGAGCAGTTCTTC. Translating gives CASSWRRRDEQFF.

This clonotype was observed a few times. This chain uses TRBV20-1 with TRBJ2-1; TRBD2 matches 7 bases. The germline V gene has CDR1 DFQATT and CDR2 SNEGSKA (reference sequence). This CDR3 comprises 17 residues. V lost 3 bases, J lost 5 bases, and 16 bases stayed unmatched. In DNA, the CDR3 is TGCAGTGCTAGGCGATGGGTTGGCGGGAGCAGGAACAATGAGCAGTTCTTC. As protein: CSARRWVGGSRNNEQFF.

This chain links TRBV19 with TRBJ2-2, with D possibly being TRBD2 (5 bases). Trimming pared 4 bases from V and 6 bases from J, leaving 12 bases between. Germline values: CDR1 LNHDA, CDR2 SQIVND (reference sequence). The CDR3 totals 14 residues. CDR3 in amino acids: CASSKEGSAGELFF. DNA for the CDR3: TGTGCCAGTAGTAAAGAGGGTAGCGCCGGGGAGCTGTTTTTT.

A note on this clonotype: A read error may account for a junction end that differs from germline. This chain uses TRBV5-1 with TRBJ2-7, with 7 bases lining up with TRBD2. The CDR3 sequence is 15 residues long. Germline CDR1 and CDR2: SGHRS and YFSETQ. The CDR3 coding sequence is TGCGCCAGCAGGTTGGGTGCTAGCGGAAATTACGAGCAGTACTTC. Its protein product is CASRLGASGNYEQYF.

This clonotype was seen a few times. The chain is built from TRBV18 and TRBJ1-1, with 7 bases aligning to TRBD1. Germline values: CDR1 KGHSH, CDR2 LQKENI. The CDR3 has 16 residues. After removal of 5 bases from V and 6 bases from J, the junction contained 15 bases not matched to a gene. CDR3 DNA: TGTGCCAGCTCAACAACAGGGACAGCAAGAAAATCTGAAGCTTTCTTT. Translating it yields CASSTTGTARKSEAFF.

This clonotype has ten or more counts. J is TRBJ2-7 and V is TRBV2; either TRBD1 or TRBD2 may supply D (5 bases each). The CDR3 has 14 amino acids. V gave up 3 bases and J gave up 1 base, with 10 bases separating them. Germline CDR1 and CDR2: SNHLY and FYNNEI. The CDR3 loop reads CASSDRDVSYEQYF. CDR3 coding DNA: TGTGCCAGCAGTGACAGGGACGTGTCCTACGAGCAGTACTTC. Combining the CDR3 with reference TRBV2 and TRBJ2-7 gives the whole variable domain EPEVTQTPSHQVTQMGQEVILRCVPISNHLYFYWYRQILGQKVEFLVSFYNNEISEKSEIFDDQFSVERPDGSNFTLKIRSTKLEDSAMYFCASSDRDVSYEQYFGPGTRLTVT.